The 30 T cell receptor beta chains reported below all come from one sample, sequenced in a study of T cells in Graves' hyperthyroidism and ophthalmopathy. Authors of the study amplified TCR beta CDR3 regions from RNA transcripts. The TCR CDR3 was amplified in a first-round RT-PCR using the HTBI primer set. TCRdb re-called the multiplex PCR reads with MiXCR, one entry per CDR3 protein. The sample records around 500,000 distinct CDR3 sequences, around an eighth being singletons. Specimen: blood. The receptors shown here come from a woman aged 18 to 35 with Graves' hyperthyroidism.

There are many counts of this clonotype. The rearrangement uses TRBV18 and TRBJ1-1, with D perhaps TRBD1 (5 bases). This CDR3 comprises 13 residues. Germline CDR1 reads KGHSH; CDR2 reads LQKENI. V was shortened by 7 bases and J by 1 base, with 10 bases between the two germline ends. The CDR3 loop is CASLIRENTEAFF. CDR3 coding DNA: TGTGCCAGCTTGATCAGGGAGAACACTGAAGCTTTCTTT.

The CDR3 DNA is TGTGCCAGCAGCGTCCGGGGGCGGGAGGGCACAGATACGCAGTATTTT. Its translation is CASSVRGREGTDTQYF. This chain connects TRBV9 to TRBJ2-3; 8 bases align to TRBD2. After removal of 2 bases from V and 1 base from J, the junction contained 6 bases not matched to a gene. The V gene's germline CDR1 is SGDLS and CDR2 YYNGEE. This CDR3 has 16 residues.

This clonotype was recorded at least ten times. The V call is TRBV5-1, the J call TRBJ2-3; 12 bases align to TRBD2. Germline V gives CDR1 SGHRS, CDR2 YFSETQ. V was clipped by 4 bases and J by 6 bases; unmatched bases: 9. The CDR3 loop spans 16 amino acids. The CDR3 bases are TGCGCCAGCAGCACCTCTAGCGGGAGGGATGTGGATACGCAGTATTTT. It yields the protein CASSTSSGRDVDTQYF.

This clonotype was recorded at least ten times. V usage is TRBV6-1 and J usage is TRBJ1-1; no clear D. V was shortened by 8 bases and J by 5 bases, with 12 bases between the two germline ends. CDR1 is MNHNS and CDR2 is SASEGT in the germline V gene. The CDR3 consists of 12 residues. CDR3 sequence: CASRAGLTEAFF. CDR3 DNA: TGTGCCAGCCGGGCAGGTCTGACTGAAGCTTTCTTT.

V usage is TRBV19 and J usage is TRBJ2-3; TRBD2 matches 11 bases. The CDR3 loop spans 13 amino acids. Trimming at V came to 8 bases and at J to 8 bases, leaving 6 bases not matched to a gene. Germline V lookup: CDR1 LNHDA, CDR2 SQIVND (reference sequence). The CDR3 DNA reads as TGTGCCAGTGAAACTAGCGGGAGAGGTACGCAGTATTTT. Its protein is CASETSGRGTQYF.

This clonotype was counted ten times or more. V and J are TRBV12-3 or TRBV12-4 and TRBJ2-7; 11 bases line up with TRBD2. This CDR3 contains 14 residues. J was trimmed by 7 bases and V by 6 bases; bases with no gene match: 8. The CDR3 sequence is CASSVAGGRGEQYF. The CDR3 DNA reads as TGTGCCAGCAGCGTAGCGGGAGGGCGAGGGGAGCAGTACTTC.

This clonotype was detected many times. The V call is TRBV18, the J call TRBJ1-4; TRBD1 matches at 7 bases. There are 16 residues in the CDR3. V lost 3 bases, J lost 2 bases, and 6 bases stayed unmatched. Germline CDR1 reads KGHSH; CDR2 reads LQKENI. The CDR3 DNA reads TGTGCCAGCTCACCGAACTCAGGGGGGACTAATGAAAAACTGTTTTTT. The encoded protein is CASSPNSGGTNEKLFF.

This clonotype occurred many times. This chain links TRBV12-3 or TRBV12-4 with TRBJ1-3, with D possibly being TRBD1 (5 bases). This CDR3 has 11 amino acids. Trimming pared 11 bases from V and 1 base from J, leaving 6 bases between. The CDR3 spells CAAGSGNTIYF. The CDR3 nucleotides read TGTGCCGCAGGGTCTGGAAACACCATATATTTT.

The genes are TRBV3-1 and TRBJ1-2; 7 bases line up with TRBD1. V lost 4 bases and J lost 4; bases outside the gene matches: 6. The CDR3 has 14 residues. Germline assignment: CDR1 LGHDT and CDR2 YNNKEL (reference sequence). CDR3 region: CASSLGEGAYGYTF. Here the CDR3 DNA reads TGTGCCAGCAGCCTAGGGGAGGGGGCCTATGGCTACACCTTC.

The chain carries TRBV20-1 and TRBJ2-3, with D possibly matching TRBD1 (6 bases). V shed 6 bases and J shed 0 bases, with 10 bases lying between them. The CDR3 is 13 amino acids. Germline V gene lookup returns CDR1 DFQATT and CDR2 SNEGSKA (reference sequence). Here the CDR3 reads CSAEGDSTDTQYF. The CDR3, as DNA: TGCAGTGCCGAGGGGGATAGCACAGATACGCAGTATTTT.

The rearrangement joins TRBV19 to TRBJ2-7, with TRBD2 as a possible D gene (6 bases). The CDR3 is made up of 13 amino acids. CDR1 and CDR2 (germline): LNHDA, SQIVND (reference sequence). V was shortened by 5 bases and J by 7 bases, with 15 bases between the two germline ends. Here the CDR3 DNA reads TGTGCCAGTAGTGTAAGACCGGCGGGGGAGCAGTACGTC. As protein: CASSVRPAGEQYV.

For this clonotype: This may be a read error, as it is one base from a much larger clone. This chain connects TRBV11-3 to TRBJ1-6, with D unclear. The CDR3 spans 14 residues. The germline V gene encodes CDR1 SGHNT and CDR2 YENEEA. The CDR3 DNA is TGTGCCAGCAGCCTTCGGACCGTCAATTCACCCCTCCCCTTT. Its translation is CASSLRTVNSPLPF.

This clonotype showed up many times. The V and J genes are TRBV7-6 and TRBJ2-1; 9 bases align to TRBD2. V lost 5 bases, J lost 4 bases, and 12 bases stayed unmatched. Per the germline V gene, CDR1 is SGHVS and CDR2 is FNYEAQ. The CDR3 covers 17 residues. CDR3 in DNA: TGTGCCAGCAGCCGTAATTGGGTAGCGGGAGAGTACAATGAGCAGTTCTTC. It translates to CASSRNWVAGEYNEQFF.

J is TRBJ2-1 and V is TRBV30; D is possibly TRBD2 (6 bases). This CDR3 comprises 15 residues. Germline CDR1 reads GTSNPN; CDR2 reads SVGIG (reference sequence). V shed 8 bases and J shed 5 bases, with 22 bases lying between them. The CDR3 DNA sequence: TGTGCCAGTCATGGCGGGATCGCGAACAACAATGAGCAGTTCTTC. It is translated as CASHGGIANNNEQFF.

J is TRBJ2-2 and V is TRBV6-1; weak D call: TRBD1 (6 bases). V lost 6 bases and J lost 4, with 21 bases in between. The CDR3 covers 17 residues. The V gene's germline CDR1 is MNHNS and CDR2 SASEGT. CDR3: CASRDSGLRTGTGELFF. CDR3 in DNA: TGTGCCAGCAGGGACAGCGGACTTCGGACGGGCACCGGGGAGCTGTTTTTT.

This clonotype was recorded many times. The chain has TRBV12-3 or TRBV12-4 and TRBJ1-5; D gene unclear. The V end lost 6 bases, the J end lost 5 bases, and 17 bases lay between the germline ends. The CDR3 contains 15 residues. CDR3 in amino acids: CASRLDLKSYQPQHF. CDR3 DNA sequence: TGTGCCAGCAGACTTGACCTAAAATCCTATCAGCCCCAGCATTTT.

There are many counts of this clonotype. The chain joins TRBV12-3 or TRBV12-4 to TRBJ2-7; 10 bases align to TRBD1. This CDR3 has 14 amino acids. Trimming took 6 bases from V and 5 from J; bases not matched to a gene: 7. The DNA for the CDR3 is TGTGCCAGCAGGCCGGGACAGGGGATCCACGAGCAGTACTTC. Encoded protein: CASRPGQGIHEQYF.

This clonotype appeared many times. The rearrangement uses TRBV20-1 and TRBJ2-3, with D unclear. V was pared by 3 bases and J by 2 bases, with 9 bases between. The length of the CDR3 is 13 residues. Germline CDR1 DFQATT, CDR2 SNEGSKA (reference sequence). The CDR3 loop reads CSASKPPTDTQYF. CDR3 DNA: TGCAGTGCTAGTAAGCCTCCCACAGATACGCAGTATTTT.

The chain links TRBV2 to TRBJ1-4; tentative D call: TRBD1 (5 bases). The CDR3 extends over 15 amino acids. Trimming pared 5 bases from V and 9 bases from J, leaving 19 bases between. CDR1 and CDR2 from the germline V gene are SNHLY and FYNNEI. CDR3 sequence (DNA): TGTGCCAGCAGTCGCCCGACAGCCTTGAATCAAAAACTGTTTTTT. Its protein product is CASSRPTALNQKLFF.

This clonotype was seen a handful of times. This chain links TRBV7-3 with TRBJ2-1, with TRBD2 identical over 9 bases. From germline, CDR1 is SGHTA and CDR2 FQGTGA. V gave up 5 bases and J gave up 6 bases; unmatched junction bases: 11. The CDR3 has 16 residues. The CDR3 is CASSPASGDFFNEQFF. CDR3 sequence (DNA): TGTGCCAGCAGCCCTGCTAGCGGGGATTTTTTCAATGAGCAGTTCTTC.

The V call is TRBV27, the J call TRBJ2-2; tentatively, D is TRBD2 (6 bases). This CDR3 comprises 14 residues. The germline V gene has CDR1 MNHEY and CDR2 SMNVEV (reference sequence). Trimming took 6 bases from V and 7 from J, leaving 15 bases between them. The CDR3 nucleotides read TGTGCCAGCAGGCGAGGAGGGCAAAACGGGGAGCTGTTTTTT. It translates to CASRRGGQNGELFF.

The chain joins TRBV6-1 to TRBJ2-3; TRBD1 might be the D (6 bases). V lost 0 bases and J lost 6, with 16 bases in between. There are 16 residues in the CDR3. Per germline, CDR1 MNHNS and CDR2 SASEGT. CDR3 nucleotides: TGTGCCAGCAGTGAAGCCGTGGGGGCTAGGGCGGATACGCAGTATTTT. Its protein product is CASSEAVGARADTQYF.

This clonotype was counted ten times or more. V gene TRBV7-9 combines with J gene TRBJ2-3; D is ambiguous. The CDR3 extends over 13 amino acids. Germline V gene sequence: CDR1 SEHNR, CDR2 FQNEAQ (reference sequence). V was shortened by 7 bases and J by 0 bases, with 8 bases between the two germline ends. For the CDR3, the DNA is TGTGCCAGCATCCTGTCTAGCACAGATACGCAGTATTTT. Amino acid sequence: CASILSSTDTQYF.

In this sample, this clonotype turned up many times. This chain joins TRBV16 and TRBJ1-4; TRBD1 matches 7 bases. Germline values: CDR1 KGHSY, CDR2 FQNENV. Unmatched junction bases numbered 8, after V lost 0 bases and J lost 7 bases. This CDR3 contains 16 residues. The CDR3 is CASSQSESGGREKLFF. The CDR3 DNA is TGTGCCAGCAGCCAATCGGAGTCAGGGGGACGTGAAAAACTGTTTTTT. Together with reference TRBV16 and TRBJ1-4, the CDR3 gives the full variable domain: GEEVAQTPKHLVRGEGQKAKLYCAPIKGHSYVFWYQQVLKNEFKFLISFQNENVFDETGMPKERFSAKCLPNSPCSLEIQATKLEDSAVYFCASSQSESGGREKLFFGSGTQLSVL.

This clonotype was picked up many times. CDR3 loop: CASSSRTDTEAFF. For the CDR3, the DNA is TGTGCCAGCAGCTCAAGGACGGACACTGAAGCTTTCTTT. The rearrangement uses TRBV2 and TRBJ1-1; no clear D. CDR1 and CDR2 from the germline V gene are SNHLY and FYNNEI. V lost 6 bases to trimming and J lost 3 bases, with 11 bases between them. This CDR3 comprises 13 residues.

As to this clonotype: It may be a read error: a sequence one base away is much more abundant. The chain links TRBV9 to TRBJ1-1; 7 bases map to TRBD1. The germline CDR1 and CDR2 sequences are SGDLS and YYNGEE. The CDR3 consists of 15 residues. The CDR3 spells CASSVGRQGATVAFF. In DNA, the CDR3 is TGTGCCAGCAGCGTAGGCAGACAGGGTGCCACTGTAGCTTTCTTT.

This clonotype was detected many times. The chain links TRBV20-1 to TRBJ2-1, with 13 bases that match TRBD2. V shed 3 bases and J 0 bases; nucleotides not matched to a gene: 8. Per germline, CDR1 DFQATT and CDR2 SNEGSKA (reference sequence). CDR3 length equals 18 residues. The CDR3 DNA reads as TGCAGTGCTAGGGGACTAGCGGGATACTTCAGCTCCTACAATGAGCAGTTCTTC. This gives the protein CSARGLAGYFSSYNEQFF.

In this sample, this clonotype turned up many times. At one boundary the junction diverges from the germline segment, which might be a read error. This rearrangement joins TRBV11-2 to TRBJ1-6; 8 nucleotides agree with TRBD1. Germline values: CDR1 SGHAT, CDR2 FQNNGV. There are 16 residues in the CDR3. DNA of the CDR3: TGTGCCAGCAGCGTAGACAGGGGAAGCCTTAATTCACCCCTCCACTTT. It encodes CASSVDRGSLNSPLHF.

A remark on this clonotype: A much larger clone lies one base from this, so it may be a read error. V usage is TRBV7-2 and J usage is TRBJ2-2; a weak D match, TRBD1 (5 bases). V was pared by 4 bases and J by 0 bases, with 12 bases between. The CDR3 has 16 amino acids. Germline values: CDR1 SGHTA, CDR2 FQGNSA. CDR3 nucleotides: TGTGCCAGCAGCTCCAGTACAGGTGCGAACACCGGGGAGCTGTTTTTT. Amino acid sequence: CASSSSTGANTGELFF.

The V and J genes are TRBV9 and TRBJ2-7; 10 bases match TRBD2. Germline CDR1 SGDLS, CDR2 YYNGEE. The CDR3 extends over 17 amino acids. V shed 5 bases, J shed 2 bases, and the junction held 13 bases outside the gene matches. CDR3 nucleotide sequence: TGTGCCAGCAGTCGGATTCCGGGACTAGCGACAACCTACGAGCAGTACTTC. Translating gives CASSRIPGLATTYEQYF.